This TCR beta chain came from a study of cytomegalovirus exposure and HLA in healthy donors. Study context: Within the Caucasian-associated ancestry cluster were more than 75% of the roughly 400 genotyped donors. General study points: The study put roughly 160 TCR beta chains on its list as cytomegalovirus-associated.

This clone was recorded a few times. Its target is unknown. Per germline, CDR1 SEHNR and CDR2 FQNEAQ (reference sequence). The J segment lost 11 bases and the V segment lost 5 bases, leaving 6 bases of the junction unmatched. This CDR3 is built from 13 residues. The PCR employed 60 Vbeta primers together with 13 Jbeta primers. Per the authors' pipeline: Unique TCR beta chains totaled about 78 million in a later count, with approximately 11 million of them shared. The table came from immunoSEQ multiplex PCR; TCRdb's copy has only in-frame clones and leaves some out. D and trimming were read from the DNA, whereas the V and J calls and clone size are those reported in that table. The sample has roughly 140,000 clones, less than 65% seen once; the top ten hold under 3%.

The origin of this receptor is a woman aged 30 to 39 in good health and CMV-seropositive. The V and J genes are TRBV7-9 and TRBJ1-4; 9 nucleotides line up with TRBD1. The material sequenced was PBMCs. CDR3 in DNA: TGTGCCAGCAGCCAAGGACAGGGGAACAAACTGTTTTTT. This encodes CASSQGQGNKLFF.